Sequencing of this T cell receptor beta chain was carried out in a study of long-term antiretroviral therapy in people with HIV. With survey level as its setting, the immunoSEQ assay was v3.0. Using immunoSEQ multiplex PCR, the repertoire was profiled, and TCRdb retains in-frame clones only, with some absent. Of about 25,000 clones in the sample, roughly 85% were seen once. From germline, CDR1 is SGHKS and CDR2 YYEKEE (reference sequence). V gave up 1 base and J gave up 6 bases, with 17 bases separating them. The CDR3 extends over 15 amino acids. The chain joins TRBV5-5 to TRBJ2-7, with D hard to call. Sample: unsorted PBMCs, taken 1.2 years after starting antiretroviral therapy. The receptor was derived from a man aged 45-65 years with HIV. The CDR3 reads CASSLITDLGLEQYF. For the CDR3, the DNA is TGTGCCAGCAGCTTGATCACCGACCTAGGTCTCGAGCAGTACTTC.